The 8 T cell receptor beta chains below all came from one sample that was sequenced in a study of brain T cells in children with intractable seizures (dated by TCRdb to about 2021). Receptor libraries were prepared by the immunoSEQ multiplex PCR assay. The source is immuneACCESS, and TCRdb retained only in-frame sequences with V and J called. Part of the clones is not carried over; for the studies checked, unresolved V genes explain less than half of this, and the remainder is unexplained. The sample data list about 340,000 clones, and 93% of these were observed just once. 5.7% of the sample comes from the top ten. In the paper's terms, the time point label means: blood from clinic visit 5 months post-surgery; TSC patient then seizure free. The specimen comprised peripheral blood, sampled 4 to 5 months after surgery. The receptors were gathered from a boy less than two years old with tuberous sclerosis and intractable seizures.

In nucleotides, the CDR3 is TGTGCCAGCAGCCCCACAGCGGGGGGGGGATACGAGCAGTACTTC. Amino acids: CASSPTAGGGYEQYF. This chain links TRBV19 with TRBJ2-7, with TRBD2 identical over 10 bases. CDR3 length: 15 amino acids. Germline V gene sequence: CDR1 LNHDA, CDR2 SQIVND (reference sequence). V dropped 9 bases and J dropped 4; count of bases not matched to a gene: 12.

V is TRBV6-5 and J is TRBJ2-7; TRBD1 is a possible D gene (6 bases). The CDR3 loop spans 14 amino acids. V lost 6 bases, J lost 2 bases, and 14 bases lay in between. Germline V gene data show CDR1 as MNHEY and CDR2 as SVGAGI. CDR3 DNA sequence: TGTGCCAGCAGCTCCTACAGGGAGACCTACGAGCAGTACTTC. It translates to CASSSYRETYEQYF.

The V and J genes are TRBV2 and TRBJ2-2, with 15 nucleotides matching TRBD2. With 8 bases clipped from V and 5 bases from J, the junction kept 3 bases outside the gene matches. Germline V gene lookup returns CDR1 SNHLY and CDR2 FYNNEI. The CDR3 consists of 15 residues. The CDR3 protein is CASEGLAGGTGELFF. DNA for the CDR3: TGTGCCAGCGAAGGACTAGCGGGAGGGACCGGGGAGCTGTTTTTT.

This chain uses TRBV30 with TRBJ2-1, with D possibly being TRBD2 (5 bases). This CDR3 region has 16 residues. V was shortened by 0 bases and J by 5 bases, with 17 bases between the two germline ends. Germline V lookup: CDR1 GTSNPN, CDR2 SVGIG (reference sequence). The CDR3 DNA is TGTGCCTGGAGTGTACTTCGACGGGGTCAGAACAATGAGCAGTTCTTC. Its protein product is CAWSVLRRGQNNEQFF.

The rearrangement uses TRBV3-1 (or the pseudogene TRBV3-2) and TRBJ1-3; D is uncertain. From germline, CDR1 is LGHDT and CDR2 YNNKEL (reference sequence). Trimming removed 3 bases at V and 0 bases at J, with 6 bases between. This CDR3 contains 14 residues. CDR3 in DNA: TGTGCCAGCAGCCAGGGCAGCTCTGGAAACACCATATATTTT. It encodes CASSQGSSGNTIYF.

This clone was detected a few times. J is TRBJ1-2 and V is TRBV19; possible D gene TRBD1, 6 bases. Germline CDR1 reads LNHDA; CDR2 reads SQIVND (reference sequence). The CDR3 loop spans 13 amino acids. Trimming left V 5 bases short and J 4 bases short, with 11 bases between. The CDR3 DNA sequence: TGTGCCAGTAGTTTCCGGACAGTCTATGGCTACACCTTC. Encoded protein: CASSFRTVYGYTF.

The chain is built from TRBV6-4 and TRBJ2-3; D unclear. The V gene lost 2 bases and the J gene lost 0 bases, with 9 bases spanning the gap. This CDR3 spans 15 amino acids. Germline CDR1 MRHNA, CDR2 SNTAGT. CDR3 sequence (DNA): TGTGCCAGCAGTGACCAACCAACTAGCACAGATACGCAGTATTTT. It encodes CASSDQPTSTDTQYF.

The CDR3 spells CASSLGGPNTGELFF. CDR3 DNA: TGTGCCAGCAGCTTAGGAGGGCCGAACACCGGGGAGCTGTTTTTT. This chain joins TRBV11-3 and TRBJ2-2; D may be TRBD2 (5 bases). With 1 base removed from V and 0 bases from J, the gap between germline ends came to 6 bases. The germline V gene has CDR1 SGHNT and CDR2 YENEEA. CDR3 length: 15 residues.